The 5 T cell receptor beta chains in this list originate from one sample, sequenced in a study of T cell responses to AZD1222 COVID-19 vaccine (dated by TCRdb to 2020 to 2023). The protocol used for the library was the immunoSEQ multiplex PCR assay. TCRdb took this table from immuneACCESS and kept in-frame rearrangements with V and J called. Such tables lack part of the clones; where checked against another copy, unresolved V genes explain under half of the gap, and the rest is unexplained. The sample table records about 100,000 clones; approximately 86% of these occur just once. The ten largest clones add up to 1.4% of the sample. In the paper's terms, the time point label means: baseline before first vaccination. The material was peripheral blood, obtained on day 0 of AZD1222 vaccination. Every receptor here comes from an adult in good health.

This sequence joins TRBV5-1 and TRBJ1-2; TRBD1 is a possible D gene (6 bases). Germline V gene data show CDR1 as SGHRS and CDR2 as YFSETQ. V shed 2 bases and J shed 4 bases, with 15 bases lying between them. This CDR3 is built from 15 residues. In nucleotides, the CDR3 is TGCGCCAGCAGCTTTGATAACAGGGATATCTATGGCTACACCTTC. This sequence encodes CASSFDNRDIYGYTF.

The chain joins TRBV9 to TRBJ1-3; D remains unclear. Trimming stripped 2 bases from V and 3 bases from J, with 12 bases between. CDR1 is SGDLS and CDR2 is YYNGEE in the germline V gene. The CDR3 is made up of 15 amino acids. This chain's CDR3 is CASSVIGVSGNTIYF. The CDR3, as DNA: TGTGCCAGCAGCGTCATCGGGGTTAGTGGAAACACCATATATTTT.

In DNA, the CDR3 is TGTGCCAGCTCATCGGGACAGACCAGGGCAACTAATGAAAAACTGTTTTTT. This sequence encodes CASSSGQTRATNEKLFF. The V and J genes are TRBV18 and TRBJ1-4; 7 positions match TRBD1. CDR1 is KGHSH, CDR2 LQKENI, per germline. V shed 5 bases, J shed 0 bases, and the junction held 9 bases outside the gene matches. This CDR3 is 17 amino acids long.

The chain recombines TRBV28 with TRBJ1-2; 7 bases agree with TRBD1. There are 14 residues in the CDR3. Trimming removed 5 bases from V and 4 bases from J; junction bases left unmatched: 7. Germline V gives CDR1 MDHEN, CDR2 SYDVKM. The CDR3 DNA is TGTGCCAGCAGTCCGACAGGGACGGCCTATGGCTACACCTTC. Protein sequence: CASSPTGTAYGYTF.

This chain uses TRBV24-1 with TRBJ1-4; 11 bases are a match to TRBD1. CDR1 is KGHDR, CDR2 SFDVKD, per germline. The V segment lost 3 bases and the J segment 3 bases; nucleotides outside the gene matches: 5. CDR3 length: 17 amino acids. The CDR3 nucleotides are TGTGCCACCAGTGATCCCGGGACAGGGGGTTCTAATGAAAAACTGTTTTTT. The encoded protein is CATSDPGTGGSNEKLFF.